What follows are 12 T cell receptor beta chains derived from one specimen sequenced in a study of OX40 agonist ivuxolimab in advanced cancers. Sequencing was performed with immunoSEQ multiplex PCR; in TCRdb, only in-frame clones are kept and a portion is missing. The sample carries tens of thousands of clones, 94% recorded once. The input for sequencing was CD4+ or CD8+ T cells sorted from blood, taken in a trial of the OX40 agonist ivuxolimab. The receptors were sampled from an adult with an advanced solid tumor such as melanoma, head and neck, liver or kidney cancer.

The rearrangement joins TRBV7-6 to TRBJ2-7; D might be TRBD1 (5 bases). The CDR3 is made up of 15 amino acids. Germline values: CDR1 SGHVS, CDR2 FNYEAQ. V was cut by 5 bases and J by 2 bases, with 16 bases left in between. CDR3 loop: CASSHERGVPYEQYF. CDR3 DNA sequence: TGTGCCAGCAGCCACGAAAGGGGCGTACCCTACGAGCAGTACTTC.

The table lists this clone with a count of one. This sequence joins TRBV5-4 and TRBJ1-4; the D gene is possibly TRBD1 (6 bases). V was cut by 3 bases and J by 7 bases, with 10 bases left in between. Germline V lookup: CDR1 SGHNT, CDR2 YYREEE (reference sequence). This CDR3 has 13 amino acids. The CDR3 loop reads CASSSEGGEKLFF. For the CDR3, the DNA is TGTGCCAGCAGCTCCGAGGGGGGTGAAAAACTGTTTTTT.

CDR3 in amino acids: CASSLRQGALYEQYF. The CDR3 DNA sequence: TGCGCCAGCAGCCTTAGACAGGGAGCCCTCTACGAGCAGTACTTC. This chain connects TRBV5-1 to TRBJ2-7; the match to TRBD1 covers 7 bases. CDR1 is SGHRS and CDR2 is YFSETQ in the germline V gene. After removal of 4 bases from V and 3 bases from J, the junction contained 10 bases not matched to a gene. The CDR3 spans 15 residues.

The chain is built from TRBV4-2 and TRBJ2-1; 7 bases line up with TRBD2. The CDR3 covers 17 residues. CDR1 LGHNA and CDR2 YNFKEQ come from the germline V gene. Trimming cost V 4 bases and J 6 bases; bases outside gene matches: 15. This CDR3 reads CASSPILASGDPNEQFF. The DNA for the CDR3 is TGTGCCAGCAGCCCTATTCTAGCTAGCGGCGACCCCAATGAGCAGTTCTTC.

The rearrangement uses TRBV19 and TRBJ2-3; TRBD2 is a possible D gene (6 bases). The CDR3 runs 13 residues. V was cut by 7 bases and J by 6 bases, with 14 bases left in between. Germline loops: CDR1 LNHDA, CDR2 SQIVND (reference sequence). The CDR3 loop reads CASTPVGGDTQYF. The CDR3 DNA reads TGTGCCAGTACCCCAGTAGGAGGGGATACGCAGTATTTT.

The V and J genes are TRBV5-1 and TRBJ1-2; TRBD1 matches 9 bases. CDR1 is SGHRS and CDR2 is YFSETQ in the germline V gene. This CDR3 contains 16 residues. V was clipped by 0 bases and J by 6 bases; unmatched bases: 9. The CDR3 DNA is TGCGCCAGCAGCTTGGCCGGGGACAGGGCGTTTAATGGCTACACCTTC. This gives the protein CASSLAGDRAFNGYTF. Full variable domain (rest looked up from reference TRBV5-1 and TRBJ1-2): KAGVTQTPRYLIKTRGQQVTLSCSPISGHRSVSWYQQTPGQGLQFLFEYFSETQRNKGNFPGRFSGRQFSNSRSEMNVSTLELGDSALYLCASSLAGDRAFNGYTFGSGTRLTVV.

This chain joins TRBV7-8 and TRBJ2-2; 9 bases fit TRBD1. Per germline, CDR1 SGHVS and CDR2 FQNEAQ. CDR3 length equals 16 residues. With V trimmed by 1 base and J by 3 bases, 3 bases remained unmatched. DNA for the CDR3: TGTGCCAGCAGCTTAGACAGGGACAGGGACACCGGGGAGCTGTTTTTT. It encodes CASSLDRDRDTGELFF.

The J gene is TRBJ1-1, the V gene TRBV11-2, with D unclear. Germline CDR1 is SGHAT and CDR2 is FQNNGV. The length of the CDR3 is 13 residues. Trimming stripped 1 base from V and 4 bases from J, with 7 bases between. This CDR3 is CASSLAPSTEAFF. The CDR3, as DNA: TGTGCCAGCAGCTTAGCCCCCAGCACTGAAGCTTTCTTT.

CDR3 DNA: TGTGCCAGCAGCTTGGGAGGTCGGGAGACCCAGTACTTC. Translating it yields CASSLGGRETQYF. The gene calls are TRBV5-6 and TRBJ2-5; D unresolved. This CDR3 has 13 residues. Germline loops: CDR1 SGHDT, CDR2 YYEEEE. V lost 0 bases and J 5 bases, leaving 8 bases between the germline ends. The entire variable domain, with the rest obtained from reference TRBV5-6 and TRBJ2-5, is as follows: DAGVTQSPTHLIKTRGQQVTLRCSPKSGHDTVSWYQQALGQGPQFIFQYYEEEERQRGNFPDRFSGHQFPNYSSELNVNALLLGDSALYLCASSLGGRETQYFGPGTRLLVL.

J is TRBJ1-1 and V is TRBV7-8, with D perhaps matching TRBD1 (5 bases). This CDR3 spans 15 amino acids. In germline, CDR1 is SGHVS, CDR2 FQNEAQ. The germline V and J ends were trimmed by 7 bases and 0 bases, with 15 bases remaining between them. The CDR3 spells CASKPTGGVNTEAFF. The CDR3 coding sequence is TGTGCCAGCAAGCCGACGGGGGGGGTGAACACTGAAGCTTTCTTT.

The chain employs TRBV2 and TRBJ2-7; D uncertain. The V gene lost 5 bases and the J gene lost 6 bases, with 11 bases spanning the gap. Germline values: CDR1 SNHLY, CDR2 FYNNEI. The CDR3 loop spans 12 amino acids. Here the CDR3 DNA reads TGTGCCAGCAGTTTTATGGGCCCCGAGCAGTACTTC. This sequence encodes CASSFMGPEQYF.

The V and J genes are TRBV7-3 and TRBJ2-5; TRBD1 matches 9 bases. This CDR3 comprises 12 residues. Trimming cost V 6 bases and J 8 bases; bases outside gene matches: 4. Germline V gene lookup returns CDR1 SGHTA and CDR2 FQGTGA. In nucleotides, the CDR3 is TGTGCCAGCAGTGGGGACAGGGAAACCCAGTACTTC. Its protein is CASSGDRETQYF.